These 3 T cell receptor beta chains were all obtained from the same sample, sequenced in a study of T cell changes during pregnancy in multiple sclerosis. Profiled with immunoSEQ multiplex PCR; TCRdb holds only in-frame clones, not every one. In the table there are roughly 90,000 clones, 90% to 95% of which are singletons. Here the sequenced sample was peripheral blood, taken in the first trimester of pregnancy. The receptors stem from a female donor with multiple sclerosis, enrolled in a pregnancy study.

This chain connects TRBV6-5 to TRBJ1-6, with D possibly TRBD1 on 5 matching bases. The CDR3 loop spans 14 amino acids. V was pared by 4 bases and J by 7 bases, with 11 bases between. Germline CDR1 is MNHEY and CDR2 is SVGAGI. As DNA, the CDR3 is TGTGCCAGCAGTTTGGGGCCTAACAATTCACCCCTCCACTTT. It codes for CASSLGPNNSPLHF.

This chain joins TRBV2 and TRBJ2-5, with a tentative D call TRBD2 (6 bases). In germline, CDR1 is SNHLY, CDR2 FYNNEI. V lost 3 bases and J lost 5, with 16 bases in between. The CDR3 has 15 amino acids. The CDR3 sequence: CASSDVGGEGETQYF. The CDR3 DNA follows: TGTGCCAGCAGTGATGTCGGGGGTGAAGGTGAGACCCAGTACTTC. Together with reference TRBV2 and TRBJ2-5, the CDR3 gives the full variable domain: EPEVTQTPSHQVTQMGQEVILRCVPISNHLYFYWYRQILGQKVEFLVSFYNNEISEKSEIFDDQFSVERPDGSNFTLKIRSTKLEDSAMYFCASSDVGGEGETQYFGPGTRLLVL.

The chain employs TRBV6-1 and TRBJ1-1, with D unresolved. The V and J ends lost 7 bases and 7 bases respectively, with 10 bases between them. Germline V gene data show CDR1 as MNHNS and CDR2 as SASEGT. This CDR3 region has 11 residues. The CDR3 sequence is CASNPGIEAFF. Here the CDR3 DNA reads TGTGCCAGCAACCCGGGGATTGAAGCTTTCTTT.